The text below deals with one TCR beta chain. Antigen: not known. The length of the CDR3 is 13 residues. Germline trimming cut 5 bases from V and 6 bases from J; bases unmatched to any gene: 5. CDR1 is KGHSH, CDR2 LQKENI, per germline. The sample is drawn from a study of shared clonotypes between healthy human individuals. Findings of the study overall: The diversity represented, both genetic and in exposure history, was limited by few donors.

The material for each subset, its genomic DNA, was split evenly across several immunoSEQ plates. In the original analysis: Filtering differed since immunoSEQ provided only junctions, with no quality scores. The data were produced by immunoSEQ multiplex PCR, yet TCRdb's version contains in-frame clones alone and is incomplete. V and J calls and clone size come straight from that table; D and trimming were deduced from the DNA. There are about 490,000 clones in the sample; 79% occur only once, and more than 10% lies in the top ten. The chain uses TRBV18 and TRBJ2-3, with 7 nucleotides matching TRBD1. The sequencing sample was made of PBMCs. This receptor was obtained from a woman aged 40-49 years in good health. Some clones in this sample may be carry-over from other donors' samples. CDR3 DNA sequence: TGTGCCAGCTCAACTAGGGGACAGGATACGCAGTATTTT. Protein: CASSTRGQDTQYF.